The T cell receptor beta chain described here comes from a study of cytomegalovirus exposure and HLA in healthy donors. Looking at the study overall: Later, an analysis reported that the 95 to 150 validation repertoires had used the same platform as the 550 to 750 first-cohort repertoires. Findings and caveats of the study: A later analysis found first-cohort TCR clusters tended to co-occur in the approximately 120 validation repertoires. The classifier reportedly diagnosed cytomegalovirus status with high sensitivity and specificity.

The V segment lost 4 bases and the J segment 7 bases; nucleotides outside the gene matches: 5. CDR3 size: 14 residues. Germline V gene data show CDR1 as SGHRS and CDR2 as YFSETQ. In the case of this clone: The antigen is unknown.

Sequenced by immunoSEQ multiplex PCR; TCRdb stores in-frame clones only, minus some. The table lists 250,000 or so clones, about 88% of them singletons, with 9.5% to 15% in the top ten. The sequencing input was PBMCs. The TCR was taken from a man aged 18-30 years in good health and CMV-seropositive. The chain has TRBV5-1 and TRBJ1-5; 10 bases line up with TRBD1. The DNA for the CDR3 is TGCGCCAGCAGCGATCGACAGGGGGCCCAGCCCCAGCATTTT. Encoded protein: CASSDRQGAQPQHF. Looking up the rest from reference TRBV5-1 and TRBJ1-5 gives the full variable domain: KAGVTQTPRYLIKTRGQQVTLSCSPISGHRSVSWYQQTPGQGLQFLFEYFSETQRNKGNFPGRFSGRQFSNSRSEMNVSTLELGDSALYLCASSDRQGAQPQHFGDGTRLSIL.